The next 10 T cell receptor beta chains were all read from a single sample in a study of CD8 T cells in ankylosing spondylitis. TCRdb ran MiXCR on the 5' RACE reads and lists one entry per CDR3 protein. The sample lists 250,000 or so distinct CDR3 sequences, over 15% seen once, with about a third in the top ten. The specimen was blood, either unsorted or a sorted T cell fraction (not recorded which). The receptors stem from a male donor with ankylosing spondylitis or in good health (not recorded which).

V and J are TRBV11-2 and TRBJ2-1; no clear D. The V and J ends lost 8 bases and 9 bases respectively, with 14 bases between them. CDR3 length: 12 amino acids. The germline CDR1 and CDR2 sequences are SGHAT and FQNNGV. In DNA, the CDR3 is TGTGCCAGCGGGGAAAGAGGTTTTGAGCAGTTCTTC. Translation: CASGERGFEQFF.

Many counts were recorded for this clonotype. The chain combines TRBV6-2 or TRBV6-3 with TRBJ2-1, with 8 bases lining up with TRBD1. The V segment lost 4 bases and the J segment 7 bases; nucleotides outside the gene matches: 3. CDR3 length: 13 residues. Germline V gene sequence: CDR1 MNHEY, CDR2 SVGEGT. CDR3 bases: TGTGCCAGCAGTTTCCAGGGGGCGAATGAGCAGTTCTTC. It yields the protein CASSFQGANEQFF.

The CDR3 here is CASSYFVGGPYNEQFF. The CDR3 DNA follows: TGTGCCAGCAGTTACTTCGTGGGAGGGCCTTACAATGAGCAGTTCTTC. V is TRBV6-5 and J is TRBJ2-1; 7 positions agree with TRBD2. Trimming at V came to 1 base and at J to 4 bases, leaving 7 bases not matched to a gene. The germline gives CDR1 MNHEY, CDR2 SVGAGI. This CDR3 is 16 amino acids long.

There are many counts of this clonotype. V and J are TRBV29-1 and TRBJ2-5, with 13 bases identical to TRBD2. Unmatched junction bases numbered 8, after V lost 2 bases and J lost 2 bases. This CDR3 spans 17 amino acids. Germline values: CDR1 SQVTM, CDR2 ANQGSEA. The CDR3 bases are TGCAGCGTTGAATCACTAGCGGGAGGGCCGGGGCAAGAGACCCAGTACTTC. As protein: CSVESLAGGPGQETQYF. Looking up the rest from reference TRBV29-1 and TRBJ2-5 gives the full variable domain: SAVISQKPSRDICQRGTSLTIQCQVDSQVTMMFWYRQQPGQSLTLIATANQGSEATYESGFVIDKFPISRPNLTFSTLTVSNMSPEDSSIYLCSVESLAGGPGQETQYFGPGTRLLVL.

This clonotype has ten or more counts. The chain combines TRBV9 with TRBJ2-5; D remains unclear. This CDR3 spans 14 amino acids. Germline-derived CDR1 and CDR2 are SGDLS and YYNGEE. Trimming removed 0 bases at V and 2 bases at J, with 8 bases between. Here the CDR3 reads CASSVGGLQETQYF. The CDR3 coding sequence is TGTGCCAGCAGCGTAGGGGGATTACAAGAGACCCAGTACTTC.

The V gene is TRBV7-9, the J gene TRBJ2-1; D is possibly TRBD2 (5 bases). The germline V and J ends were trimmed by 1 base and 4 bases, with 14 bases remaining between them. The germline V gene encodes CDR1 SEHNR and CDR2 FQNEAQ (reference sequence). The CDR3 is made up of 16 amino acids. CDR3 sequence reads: CASSLGWAGQYNEQFF. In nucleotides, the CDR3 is TGTGCCAGCAGCTTAGGATGGGCGGGCCAGTACAATGAGCAGTTCTTC.

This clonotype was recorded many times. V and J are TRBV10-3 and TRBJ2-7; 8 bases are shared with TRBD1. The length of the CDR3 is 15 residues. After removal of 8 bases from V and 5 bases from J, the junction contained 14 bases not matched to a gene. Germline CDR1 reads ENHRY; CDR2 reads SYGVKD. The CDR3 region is CAILDRGRSSDEQYF. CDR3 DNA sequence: TGTGCCATCCTCGACAGGGGTAGATCGTCGGACGAGCAGTACTTC.

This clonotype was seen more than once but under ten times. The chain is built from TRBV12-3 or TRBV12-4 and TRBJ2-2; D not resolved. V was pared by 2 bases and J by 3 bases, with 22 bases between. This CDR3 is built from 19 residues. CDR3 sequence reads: CASSLRVVWGSGYTGELFF. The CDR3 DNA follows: TGTGCCAGCAGTTTAAGAGTGGTTTGGGGTAGTGGGTACACCGGGGAGCTGTTTTTT.

In DNA, the CDR3 is TGCGCCAGCAGCACTGACAGGCTGAGGGCAGAGACCCAGTACTTC. Translation gives CASSTDRLRAETQYF. The gene calls are TRBV5-1 and TRBJ2-5; TRBD1 might be the D (6 bases). Germline V CDR1 and CDR2: SGHRS, YFSETQ. V was shortened by 4 bases and J by 4 bases, with 17 bases between the two germline ends. This CDR3 has 15 amino acids.

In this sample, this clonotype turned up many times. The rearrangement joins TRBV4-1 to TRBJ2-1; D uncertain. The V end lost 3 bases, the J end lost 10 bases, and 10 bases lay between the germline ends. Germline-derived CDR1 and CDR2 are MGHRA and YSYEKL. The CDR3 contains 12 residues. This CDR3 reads CASSHRSGEQFF. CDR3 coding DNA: TGCGCCAGCAGCCATAGGTCAGGCGAGCAGTTCTTC.